This TCR beta chain comes out of a study of T cell repertoires in cytomegalovirus infection. Across the whole study: Newly reported HLA-C-restricted and thoroughly characterized HLA-B-restricted CMV epitopes were employed. Signatures in public TCR beta sequences pointed to both CMV infection and matching HLA type. Points from the study as a whole: Based on cumulative public TCR beta family frequency, carriers of CMV plus the relevant HLA were identified. HLA-C-restricted, CMV-specific TCR beta clonotypes were dominant ex vivo.

From the reads, TCRdb called clonotypes with MiXCR, one entry per CDR3 protein. Among approximately 310,000 distinct CDR3 sequences listed, 20% to 25% were seen once. On this clonotype: Its antigen is not identified.

The junction had 9 bases not matched to a gene; V was cut back by 6 bases and J by 3 bases. This CDR3 has 14 amino acids. Germline CDR1 and CDR2: DFQATT and SNEGSKA (reference sequence). Source: cultured PBMCs, taken from culture after CMV antigen stimulation. The genes are TRBV20-1 and TRBJ1-2; TRBD1 matches 8 bases. The sequence came from a human donor in good health (CMV status not recorded). Some clones in this sample may be carry-over from other donors' samples. For the CDR3, the DNA is TGCAGTGCCACTGCCAGGGGGCGCGACTATGGCTACACCTTC. As protein: CSATARGRDYGYTF.